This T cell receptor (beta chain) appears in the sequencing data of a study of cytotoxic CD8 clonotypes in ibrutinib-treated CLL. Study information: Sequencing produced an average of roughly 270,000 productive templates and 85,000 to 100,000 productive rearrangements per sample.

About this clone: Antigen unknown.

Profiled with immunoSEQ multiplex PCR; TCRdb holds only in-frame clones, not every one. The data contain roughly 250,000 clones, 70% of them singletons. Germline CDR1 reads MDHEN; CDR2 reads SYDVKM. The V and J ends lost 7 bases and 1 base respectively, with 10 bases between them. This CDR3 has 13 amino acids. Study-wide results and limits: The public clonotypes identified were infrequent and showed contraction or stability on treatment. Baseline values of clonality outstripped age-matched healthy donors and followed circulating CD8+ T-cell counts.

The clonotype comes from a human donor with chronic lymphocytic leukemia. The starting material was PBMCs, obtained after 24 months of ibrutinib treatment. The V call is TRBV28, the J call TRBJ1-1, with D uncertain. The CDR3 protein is CASKDISNTEAFF. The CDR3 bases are TGTGCCAGCAAAGACATCTCGAACACTGAAGCTTTCTTT. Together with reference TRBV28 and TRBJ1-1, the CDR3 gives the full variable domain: DVKVTQSSRYLVKRTGEKVFLECVQDMDHENMFWYRQDPGLGLRLIYFSYDVKMKEKGDIPEGYSVSREKKERFSLILESASTNQTSMYLCASKDISNTEAFFGQGTRLTVV.